In this sample, the clone carrying this TCR beta chain turned up once. The data were obtained in a study of shared clonotypes between healthy human individuals. V shed 10 bases and J shed 1 base, with 22 bases lying between them. From germline, CDR1 is SEHNR and CDR2 FQNEAQ (reference sequence). The CDR3 runs 17 residues. Sequencing used immunoSEQ multiplex PCR; TCRdb keeps in-frame clones, though not all of them. The sample includes fewer than 1.4 million clones, more than 75% of them seen just once. Input material: memory CD4+ T cells from PBMCs. Indicated subset: CD45RA-negative fraction. The V and J genes are TRBV7-9 and TRBJ1-4; weak D call: TRBD1 (6 bases). The sequence came from a man in his late teens or twenties in good health. Some clones in this sample may be carry-over from other donors' samples. The CDR3 coding sequence is TGTGCCAACAGAATGACCCTACCGGGACAAACTAATGAAAAACTGTTTTTT. Amino acids: CANRMTLPGQTNEKLFF.